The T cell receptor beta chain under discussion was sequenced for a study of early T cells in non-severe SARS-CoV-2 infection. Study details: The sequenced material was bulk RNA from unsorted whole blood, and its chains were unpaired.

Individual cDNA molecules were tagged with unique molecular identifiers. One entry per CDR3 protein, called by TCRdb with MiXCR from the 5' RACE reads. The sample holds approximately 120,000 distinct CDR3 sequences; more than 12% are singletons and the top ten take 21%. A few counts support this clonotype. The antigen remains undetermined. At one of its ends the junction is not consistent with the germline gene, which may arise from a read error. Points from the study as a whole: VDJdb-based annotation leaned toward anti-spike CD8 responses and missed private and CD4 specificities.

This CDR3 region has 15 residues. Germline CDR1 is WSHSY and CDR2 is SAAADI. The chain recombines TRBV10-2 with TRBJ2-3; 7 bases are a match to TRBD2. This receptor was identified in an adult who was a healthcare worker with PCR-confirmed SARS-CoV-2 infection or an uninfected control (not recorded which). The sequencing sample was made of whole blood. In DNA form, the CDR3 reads TGCGCCAGCAGGGTGACTAGCTTGGCGTCAGATACGCAGTGTTTT. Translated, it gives CASRVTSLASDTQCF.